The rows below give T cell receptor beta chains drawn from one sample of a study of blood T cell repertoires in COVID-19. Here immunoSEQ multiplex PCR was the method, and the copy in TCRdb shows in-frame clones only, minus some. The sample has approximately 530,000 clones, 85% to 90% seen once. The source material was peripheral blood. The receptors stem from a woman in her 50s with COVID-19, enrolled during active disease. The CDR3 runs from the conserved cysteine through the conserved F or W. Each record gives: J gene, V gene, D gene, CDR3 protein, CDR3 DNA. The D gene is left open where the match is weak.

j_call: TRBJ1-1
v_call: TRBV7-3
d_call: NA
cdr3_aa: CASSLTPRGTEAFF
cdr3_nt: TGTGCCAGCAGCTTAACACCAAGGGGCACTGAAGCTTTCTTT

j_call: TRBJ2-1
v_call: TRBV19
d_call: NA
cdr3_aa: CASSPPRENEQFF
cdr3_nt: TGTGCCAGTAGTCCACCCAGGGAAAATGAGCAGTTCTTC

j_call: TRBJ1-6
v_call: TRBV5-1
d_call: TRBD1
cdr3_aa: CASSWGDSYFNSPLHF
cdr3_nt: TGCGCCAGCAGCTGGGGGGACAGTTACTTCAATTCACCCCTCCACTTT

j_call: TRBJ2-1
v_call: TRBV7-3
d_call: NA
cdr3_aa: CASSLAGANNEQFF
cdr3_nt: TGTGCCAGCAGCTTAGCGGGGGCCAACAATGAGCAGTTCTTC

j_call: TRBJ2-3
v_call: TRBV5-6
d_call: TRBD1
cdr3_aa: CASSYYDRDTDTQYF
cdr3_nt: TGTGCCAGCAGCTACTATGACAGGGACACAGATACGCAGTATTTT

j_call: TRBJ1-2
v_call: TRBV15
d_call: NA
cdr3_aa: CATSRDRFRPGGYTF
cdr3_nt: TGTGCCACCAGCAGAGACCGCTTTCGACCGGGGGGCTACACCTTC

j_call: TRBJ1-3
v_call: TRBV6-5
d_call: NA
cdr3_aa: CASSPRVGNTIYF
cdr3_nt: TGTGCCAGCAGTCCTCGAGTTGGAAACACCATATATTTT

j_call: TRBJ2-7
v_call: TRBV5-1
d_call: NA
cdr3_aa: CASSLEPQVYEQYF
cdr3_nt: TGCGCCAGCAGCTTGGAGCCACAGGTTTACGAGCAGTACTTC

j_call: TRBJ1-2
v_call: TRBV4-1
d_call: TRBD1
cdr3_aa: CASSQSSYRGRGGGYTF
cdr3_nt: TGCGCCAGCAGCCAATCGTCTTACAGGGGTAGGGGCGGGGGCTACACCTTC

j_call: TRBJ1-2
v_call: TRBV30
d_call: NA
cdr3_aa: CAWSYRVHGYTF
cdr3_nt: TGTGCCTGGAGTTACAGGGTCCATGGCTACACCTTC

j_call: TRBJ1-1
v_call: TRBV10-3
d_call: NA
cdr3_aa: CAITPGRGARDTEAFF
cdr3_nt: TGTGCCATCACCCCGGGGAGGGGGGCTCGTGACACTGAAGCTTTCTTT

j_call: TRBJ2-7
v_call: TRBV29-1
d_call: NA
cdr3_aa: CSVAGQPYEQYF
cdr3_nt: TGCAGCGTTGCTGGCCAACCCTACGAGCAGTACTTC

j_call: TRBJ2-7
v_call: TRBV29-1
d_call: NA
cdr3_aa: CSVEHGDTQQYF
cdr3_nt: TGCAGCGTTGAACACGGCGACACTCAGCAGTACTTC

j_call: TRBJ1-4
v_call: TRBV5-4
d_call: NA
cdr3_aa: CASSHRDATNEKLFF
cdr3_nt: TGTGCCAGCAGCCACAGGGACGCAACTAATGAAAAACTGTTTTTT

j_call: TRBJ2-1
v_call: TRBV28
d_call: NA
cdr3_aa: CASSLSGVYGEQFF
cdr3_nt: TGTGCCAGCAGTTTATCCGGGGTTTATGGTGAGCAGTTCTTC

j_call: TRBJ2-3
v_call: TRBV7-6
d_call: TRBD2
cdr3_aa: CASSFRTSGERTDTQYF
cdr3_nt: TGTGCCAGCAGCTTCAGGACTAGCGGGGAACGCACAGATACGCAGTATTTT

j_call: TRBJ1-2
v_call: TRBV18
d_call: NA
cdr3_aa: CASLPRTANYGYTF
cdr3_nt: TGTGCCAGCTTACCGCGGACAGCTAACTATGGCTACACCTTC

j_call: TRBJ2-5
v_call: TRBV27
d_call: TRBD2
cdr3_aa: CASSLSLPGGVEETQYF
cdr3_nt: TGTGCCAGCAGTTTGAGTCTTCCGGGAGGGGTGGAAGAGACCCAGTACTTC

j_call: TRBJ1-1
v_call: TRBV19
d_call: NA
cdr3_aa: CASSIGSVLRRNTEAFF
cdr3_nt: TGTGCCAGTAGTATAGGTTCGGTGTTGAGGCGGAACACTGAAGCTTTCTTT

j_call: TRBJ2-1
v_call: TRBV19
d_call: NA
cdr3_aa: CASSMTGQSPYNEQFF
cdr3_nt: TGTGCCAGTAGTATGACCGGACAGAGCCCCTACAATGAGCAGTTCTTC

j_call: TRBJ1-1
v_call: TRBV11-3
d_call: NA
cdr3_aa: CASSLGRANTEAFF
cdr3_nt: TGTGCCAGCAGCTTAGGGCGGGCGAACACTGAAGCTTTCTTT

j_call: TRBJ2-2
v_call: TRBV29-1
d_call: TRBD1
cdr3_aa: CSAALGLGQGTTGELFF
cdr3_nt: TGCAGCGCGGCCCTTGGTCTAGGACAGGGGACCACCGGGGAGCTGTTTTTT

j_call: TRBJ1-5
v_call: TRBV28
d_call: NA
cdr3_aa: CASSRPLTFRALSNQPQHF
cdr3_nt: TGTGCCAGCTCCCGTCCCCTCACATTCAGGGCCCTTAGCAATCAGCCCCAGCATTTT

j_call: TRBJ2-1
v_call: TRBV4-2
d_call: TRBD2
cdr3_aa: CASSQESSSGGTGDEQFF
cdr3_nt: TGTGCCAGCAGCCAAGAATCATCCAGCGGGGGAACTGGGGATGAGCAGTTCTTC

j_call: TRBJ2-2
v_call: TRBV5-1
d_call: TRBD2
cdr3_aa: CASSFGGGSTGELFF
cdr3_nt: TGCGCCAGCAGCTTCGGCGGGGGTAGCACCGGGGAGCTGTTTTTT

j_call: TRBJ2-5
v_call: TRBV23-1
d_call: TRBD1
cdr3_aa: CTSSQSRGQVTETQYF
cdr3_nt: TGCACCAGCAGTCAATCGCGCGGACAGGTTACGGAGACCCAGTACTTC